Shown below are 18 T cell receptor beta chains from a single sample sequenced in a study of CD8 T cells in ankylosing spondylitis. MiXCR, run by TCRdb on the 5' RACE reads, gives a single entry per CDR3 protein. The table has under 450,000 distinct CDR3 sequences, around 20% seen once. The sample was blood, either unsorted or a sorted T cell fraction (not recorded which). These receptors all come from a male donor with ankylosing spondylitis or in good health (not recorded which).

The chain is built from TRBV12-3 or TRBV12-4 and TRBJ1-2; D uncertain. The CDR3 is 15 amino acids. Trimming pared 5 bases from V and 0 bases from J, leaving 13 bases between. DNA of the CDR3: TGTGCCAGCAGTCCCGGGTGGAACCCTAACTATGGCTACACCTTC. Its translation is CASSPGWNPNYGYTF.

In its sample, this clonotype was seen a few times. This chain connects TRBV20-1 to TRBJ2-2; 8 bases map to TRBD2. The CDR3 contains 13 residues. Looked up from germline, CDR1 is DFQATT and CDR2 is SNEGSKA (reference sequence). V was pared by 2 bases and J by 7 bases, with 3 bases of the junction left unmatched. The CDR3 loop is CSARPRGGGELFF. CDR3 coding DNA: TGCAGTGCTAGACCTCGGGGGGGCGGGGAGCTGTTTTTT.

The genes are TRBV4-1 and TRBJ2-1; 12 bases match TRBD2. This CDR3 region has 15 residues. The J segment lost 5 bases and the V segment lost 3 bases, leaving 2 bases of the junction unmatched. Germline V gene data show CDR1 as MGHRA and CDR2 as YSYEKL. CDR3 sequence (DNA): TGCGCCAGCAGCCAGGGACTAGCGGGCCACAATGAGCAGTTCTTC. Protein product: CASSQGLAGHNEQFF.

This clonotype appeared a few times. The chain has TRBV12-3 or TRBV12-4 and TRBJ2-1, with TRBD2 matching over 7 bases. V was pared by 4 bases and J by 0 bases, with 3 bases of the junction left unmatched. The CDR3 loop spans 15 amino acids. CDR3 DNA: TGTGCCAGCAGTTCCTCTAGCGGCTCCTACAATGAGCAGTTCTTC. Protein product: CASSSSSGSYNEQFF.

The gene calls are TRBV4-1 and TRBJ1-3; possible D gene TRBD1, 5 bases. Germline assignment: CDR1 MGHRA and CDR2 YSYEKL. CDR3 length: 15 amino acids. The ends were cut back, 0 bases at V and 3 bases at J, with 9 bases in the middle. CDR3 region: CASSQERGGGNTIYF. Here the CDR3 DNA reads TGCGCCAGCAGCCAAGAAAGGGGTGGTGGAAACACCATATATTTT.

The V call is TRBV7-6, the J call TRBJ1-5, with TRBD1 matching 9 bases. After removal of 5 bases from V and 5 bases from J, the junction contained 4 bases not matched to a gene. The CDR3 consists of 14 residues. CDR1 and CDR2 from the germline V gene are SGHVS and FNYEAQ. CDR3 residues: CASSETGGHQPQHF. As DNA, the CDR3 is TGTGCCAGCAGCGAGACAGGGGGTCATCAGCCCCAGCATTTT.

This clonotype was observed a few times. The J gene is TRBJ2-1, the V gene TRBV12-3 or TRBV12-4; perhaps TRBD2 as D (7 bases). The CDR3 contains 14 residues. Trimming took off 6 bases at V and 7 bases at J, with 16 bases between the two ends. The CDR3 DNA is TGTGCCAGCAGCGCACGCGGGGGCTTTAATGAGCAGTTCTTC. Translation: CASSARGGFNEQFF.

This clonotype occurred a few times. The chain employs TRBV20-1 and TRBJ1-5, with D possibly matching TRBD1 (6 bases). CDR1 is DFQATT and CDR2 is SNEGSKA in the germline V gene (reference sequence). Between the trimmed V and J ends, which lost 0 bases and 9 bases, there was a span of 15 bases. CDR3 length: 14 residues. The CDR3 loop reads CSARDLTGGGPQHF. DNA for the CDR3: TGCAGTGCTAGAGATTTGACAGGCGGTGGGCCCCAGCATTTT.

V usage is TRBV4-1 and J usage is TRBJ2-5; 8 positions agree with TRBD2. CDR3 size: 15 residues. The junction had 7 bases not matched to a gene; V was cut back by 0 bases and J by 7 bases. CDR1 MGHRA and CDR2 YSYEKL come from the germline V gene. In DNA, the CDR3 is TGCGCCAGCAGCCAAGATGGGACTAGGCAACCGACCCAGTACTTC. Amino acid sequence: CASSQDGTRQPTQYF.

The CDR3 bases are TGCGCCAGCAGATTGAAAAGACAGGTTCACCTCTCCTACGAGCAGTACTTC. The encoded protein is CASRLKRQVHLSYEQYF. V gene TRBV5-1 combines with J gene TRBJ2-7; maybe TRBD1 (6 bases). The V end lost 5 bases, the J end lost 0 bases, and 21 bases lay between the germline ends. This CDR3 has 17 amino acids. Germline lookup yields CDR1 SGHRS and CDR2 YFSETQ.

This clonotype has a count of ten or more. The chain joins TRBV12-3 or TRBV12-4 to TRBJ2-5; D may be TRBD1 or TRBD2 (5 bases each). The CDR3 loop spans 13 amino acids. The V and J ends lost 3 bases and 5 bases respectively, with 10 bases between them. The CDR3 coding sequence is TGTGCCAGCAGTTTTTGGGGGTTTGAGACCCAGTACTTC. Translated, it gives CASSFWGFETQYF.

A remark on this clonotype: Relative to the germline gene, one junction end is altered; a read error may explain this. This rearrangement joins TRBV4-1 to TRBJ2-7, with D maybe TRBD1 (6 bases). Germline-derived CDR1 and CDR2 are MGHRA and YSYEKL. The CDR3 extends over 13 amino acids. The CDR3 sequence: CASSRLTGYEKYF. CDR3 sequence (DNA): TGCGCCAGCAGCCGGCTTACAGGGTACGAGAAGTACTTC.

The chain uses TRBV10-3 and TRBJ1-2; the match to TRBD1 covers 7 bases. With V trimmed by 0 bases and J by 6 bases, 7 bases remained unmatched. Germline V gene sequence: CDR1 ENHRY, CDR2 SYGVKD. This CDR3 region has 15 residues. CDR3 region: CAISESETGTDGYTF. The CDR3 DNA reads TGTGCCATCAGTGAGTCGGAGACAGGGACGGATGGCTACACCTTC.

The chain carries TRBV21-1 and TRBJ2-3. TRBV21-1 is a pseudogene locus. The CDR3 spans 12 residues. CDR3 sequence: CASTWGTDTQYF. Written as DNA, the CDR3 is TGTGCCAGCACCTGGGGCACAGATACGCAGTATTTT.

This clonotype was detected only a few times. The chain couples TRBV4-1 to TRBJ2-2; a weak D match, TRBD1 (5 bases). From germline, CDR1 is MGHRA and CDR2 YSYEKL. The CDR3 has 15 amino acids. V lost 5 bases, J lost 1 base, and 11 bases lay in between. CDR3 sequence (DNA): TGCGCCAGCAGCTTTTTACAGGAGAACACCGGGGAGCTGTTTTTT. It yields the protein CASSFLQENTGELFF.

The chain employs TRBV29-1 and TRBJ2-2; a possible D gene is TRBD1 (5 bases). The CDR3 loop spans 12 amino acids. Trimming stripped 2 bases from V and 5 bases from J, with 6 bases between. Germline CDR1 and CDR2: SQVTM and ANQGSEA. The CDR3 loop reads CSVESGTGELFF. In DNA, the CDR3 is TGCAGCGTTGAATCAGGGACCGGGGAGCTGTTTTTT.

The rearrangement uses TRBV5-5 and TRBJ1-3; possibly TRBD1 for D (6 bases). The CDR3 has 14 residues. V was clipped by 2 bases and J by 2 bases, with 8 bases between them. Germline V lookup: CDR1 SGHKS, CDR2 YYEKEE (reference sequence). The CDR3 DNA reads as TGTGCCAGCAGCTTCGCAGGGGCTGGAAACACCATATATTTT. The encoded protein is CASSFAGAGNTIYF.

This clonotype was seen only a few times. V gene TRBV11-2 combines with J gene TRBJ2-5; D might be TRBD1 or TRBD2, each matching 6 bases. CDR1 and CDR2 (germline): SGHAT, FQNNGV. This CDR3 has 15 amino acids. Trimming left V 5 bases short and J 4 bases short, with 17 bases between. The CDR3 loop is CASSPGWGAGETQYF. In nucleotides, the CDR3 is TGTGCCAGCAGCCCCGGTTGGGGGGCCGGAGAGACCCAGTACTTC.